What follows are 32 T cell receptor beta chains derived from one specimen sequenced in a study of response to subunit inactivated influenza vaccine. TCRdb re-derived calls from the RT-PCR reads in MiXCR, one entry per CDR3 protein. The data show some 500,000 distinct CDR3 sequences, with approximately 16% seen just once and roughly 3% held by the top ten. The material was CD4+ T cells sorted from PBMCs, obtained less than 25 months after vaccination. The receptors shown here come from a man aged 50 to 75 who received an inactivated influenza vaccine.

This rearrangement joins TRBV12-3 or TRBV12-4 to TRBJ2-7, with 7 bases fitting TRBD1. The CDR3 runs 15 residues. The ends lost 6 bases at V and 3 bases at J; junction bases unmatched: 11. The CDR3 loop reads CASRPTGDLGYEQYF. The CDR3 DNA is TGTGCCAGCAGACCTACAGGGGATCTTGGCTACGAGCAGTACTTC.

The rearrangement uses TRBV4-3 and TRBJ2-7; possibly TRBD2 for D (5 bases). The germline V gene has CDR1 LGHNA and CDR2 YSLEER. The V and J ends lost 0 bases and 4 bases respectively, with 13 bases between them. CDR3 length: 15 residues. The CDR3, as DNA: TGCGCCAGCAGCCAAGAGCTAAGCGGCGGATACGAGCAGTACTTC. It yields the protein CASSQELSGGYEQYF.

This clonotype turned up a few times. The CDR3, as DNA: TGCGCCAGCAGTTACCGGGACACTTACACAGATACGCAGTATTTT. It translates to CASSYRDTYTDTQYF. This chain connects TRBV5-1 to TRBJ2-3; possibly TRBD1 for D (6 bases). The V end lost 5 bases, the J end lost 2 bases, and 15 bases lay between the germline ends. In germline, CDR1 is SGHRS, CDR2 YFSETQ. The CDR3 spans 15 residues.

This sequence joins TRBV5-1 and TRBJ2-7; 10 nucleotides line up with TRBD2. V trimming: 4 bases; J trimming: 2 bases; junction bases outside the gene matches: 6. This CDR3 has 15 amino acids. The germline V gene encodes CDR1 SGHRS and CDR2 YFSETQ. DNA of the CDR3: TGCGCCAGCAGCACAGGGACTAGCGAGACCTACGAGCAGTACTTC. Its protein product is CASSTGTSETYEQYF.

In this sample, this clonotype turned up many times. CDR3 sequence (DNA): TGTGCCAGCACCCCGGGACAGGGACCCTACGAGCAGTACTTC. Its protein is CASTPGQGPYEQYF. This chain uses TRBV11-1 with TRBJ2-7; 9 nucleotides align to TRBD1. The germline V gene encodes CDR1 SGHAT and CDR2 FQDESV (reference sequence). This CDR3 spans 14 amino acids. Trimming cost V 7 bases and J 2 bases; bases outside gene matches: 6.

The chain combines TRBV24-1 with TRBJ2-5, with 7 bases that match TRBD2. The J segment lost 5 bases and the V segment lost 1 base, leaving 6 bases of the junction unmatched. CDR1 is KGHDR, CDR2 SFDVKD, per germline. The CDR3 runs to 15 residues. CDR3 in DNA: TGTGCCACCAGTGATTTCTACGCCGGGGGGGAGACCCAGTACTTC. Amino acid sequence: CATSDFYAGGETQYF.

This rearrangement joins TRBV5-6 to TRBJ2-1; TRBD1 agrees at 9 bases. The CDR3 length is 15 residues. V gave up 1 base and J gave up 5 bases; unmatched junction bases: 4. Germline V gives CDR1 SGHDT, CDR2 YYEEEE. The CDR3 sequence: CASSLWDRDHNEQFF. DNA for the CDR3: TGTGCCAGCAGCTTGTGGGACAGGGATCACAATGAGCAGTTCTTC.

This clonotype was recorded many times. This chain links TRBV7-2 with TRBJ2-1; D ambiguous. This CDR3 is 12 amino acids long. Between the trimmed V and J ends, which lost 3 bases and 7 bases, there was a span of 7 bases. Germline lookup yields CDR1 SGHTA and CDR2 FQGNSA. CDR3 bases: TGTGCCAGCAGCTTCATGGGGAATGAGCAGTTCTTC. Protein product: CASSFMGNEQFF.

V gene TRBV5-1 combines with J gene TRBJ2-7; the match to TRBD2 covers 7 bases. CDR3 length equals 17 residues. Per the germline V gene, CDR1 is SGHRS and CDR2 is YFSETQ. The V and J ends lost 7 bases and 2 bases, in that order; junction bases with no gene match: 18. For the CDR3, the DNA is TGCGCCAGCGTATATCCGGGAGGCCCAGCCGGTCCCTACGAGCAGTACTTC. Translation: CASVYPGGPAGPYEQYF.

This chain joins TRBV20-1 and TRBJ2-5, with 8 positions matching TRBD1. Germline CDR1 is DFQATT and CDR2 is SNEGSKA (reference sequence). The CDR3 spans 13 residues. The ends lost 5 bases at V and 1 base at J; junction bases unmatched: 3. The CDR3 region is CSAPRGPQETQYF. The CDR3 DNA reads TGCAGTGCTCCCAGGGGGCCCCAAGAGACCCAGTACTTC.

This rearrangement joins TRBV29-1 to TRBJ2-2, with D possibly TRBD2 on 6 matching bases. CDR3 length: 15 amino acids. CDR1 and CDR2 (germline): SQVTM, ANQGSEA. The ends were cut back, 4 bases at V and 6 bases at J, with 18 bases in the middle. CDR3 in amino acids: CSVARVQGGAGELFF. The CDR3 DNA reads as TGCAGCGTTGCCCGGGTGCAAGGCGGGGCCGGGGAGCTGTTTTTT.

This clonotype was detected ten times or more. This chain uses TRBV4-3 with TRBJ1-6; D not resolved. Germline V gene lookup returns CDR1 LGHNA and CDR2 YSLEER. CDR3 length: 19 amino acids. V shed 0 bases and J shed 0 bases, with 15 bases lying between them. The CDR3: CASSQDYYIQSSYNSPLHF. The CDR3 DNA is TGCGCCAGCAGCCAAGATTATTACATCCAGAGCTCCTATAATTCACCCCTCCACTTT.

The chain joins TRBV5-1 to TRBJ2-2, with D possibly being TRBD1 (6 bases). The CDR3 runs 15 residues. The V end was cut by 0 bases, the J end by 7 bases, with 13 bases between. Germline-derived CDR1 and CDR2 are SGHRS and YFSETQ. The CDR3 DNA reads TGCGCCAGCAGCTTGGAACAGGGACGAGGCGGGGAGCTGTTTTTT. Its protein is CASSLEQGRGGELFF. Together with reference TRBV5-1 and TRBJ2-2, the CDR3 gives the full variable domain: KAGVTQTPRYLIKTRGQQVTLSCSPISGHRSVSWYQQTPGQGLQFLFEYFSETQRNKGNFPGRFSGRQFSNSRSEMNVSTLELGDSALYLCASSLEQGRGGELFFGEGSRLTVL.

The sample holds a few counts of this clonotype. CDR3 coding DNA: TGTGCCACCAGTGATTTGCAGGCTAGCGGGGGGATCGATGAGCAGTTCTTC. It codes for CATSDLQASGGIDEQFF. This chain connects TRBV24-1 to TRBJ2-1; 11 bases line up with TRBD2. J lost 8 bases, V lost 0 bases, and 8 bases had no gene match. The CDR3 contains 17 residues. Germline CDR1 reads KGHDR; CDR2 reads SFDVKD.

This sequence joins TRBV5-6 and TRBJ2-6; TRBD1 is a possible D gene (6 bases). Deletions cut 6 bases from V and 0 bases from J, with 19 bases between. Germline V gene lookup returns CDR1 SGHDT and CDR2 YYEEEE. The CDR3 runs to 18 residues. This CDR3 is CASMLLGQIRSGANVLTF. CDR3 DNA: TGTGCCAGCATGCTGCTGGGACAAATACGCTCTGGGGCCAACGTCCTGACTTTC.

This clonotype was seen many times. This rearrangement joins TRBV7-2 to TRBJ1-3; D not resolved. The CDR3 loop spans 11 amino acids. The V gene lost 9 bases and the J gene lost 0 bases, with 3 bases spanning the gap. Germline CDR1 is SGHTA and CDR2 is FQGNSA. CDR3 nucleotides: TGTGCCAGTGGCTCTGGAAACACCATATATTTT. It specifies CASGSGNTIYF.

This clonotype was seen a few times. The gene calls are TRBV5-1 and TRBJ1-5, with a possible D match to TRBD1 (6 bases). CDR1 is SGHRS, CDR2 YFSETQ, per germline. Trimming pared 3 bases from V and 0 bases from J, leaving 25 bases between. This CDR3 region has 20 residues. The CDR3 coding sequence is TGCGCCAGCAGCTGGAATAATTCAGCAGGGGATGGCCCTAGCAATCAGCCCCAGCATTTT. Its protein is CASSWNNSAGDGPSNQPQHF. The complete variable domain, with remaining parts taken from reference TRBV5-1 and TRBJ1-5, reads KAGVTQTPRYLIKTRGQQVTLSCSPISGHRSVSWYQQTPGQGLQFLFEYFSETQRNKGNFPGRFSGRQFSNSRSEMNVSTLELGDSALYLCASSWNNSAGDGPSNQPQHFGDGTRLSIL.

This clonotype appeared a few times. The chain recombines TRBV4-2 with TRBJ2-2, with D unclear. The CDR3 is 15 residues long. V lost 0 bases to trimming and J lost 6 bases, with 11 bases between them. CDR1 and CDR2 from the germline V gene are LGHNA and YNFKEQ. CDR3 residues: CASSQELLGPGELFF. In nucleotides, the CDR3 is TGTGCCAGCAGCCAAGAGCTTTTAGGTCCCGGGGAGCTGTTTTTT.

The rearrangement joins TRBV6-2 or TRBV6-3 to TRBJ2-1; 7 nucleotides align to TRBD2. The CDR3 sequence is 18 residues long. V shed 1 base, J shed 4 bases, and the junction held 13 bases outside the gene matches. Looked up from germline, CDR1 is MNHEY and CDR2 is SVGEGT. DNA of the CDR3: TGTGCCAGCAGTTACTTGATGGGGGGGGGTCGGCGGTACAATGAGCAGTTCTTC. As protein: CASSYLMGGGRRYNEQFF.

This clonotype was found a few times. The genes are TRBV28 and TRBJ2-7, with TRBD1 matching over 7 bases. This CDR3 is built from 13 residues. V dropped 4 bases and J dropped 5; count of bases not matched to a gene: 5. The germline V gene encodes CDR1 MDHEN and CDR2 SYDVKM. The CDR3 DNA reads as TGTGCCAGCAGTTGGGGACAGATCAACGAGCAGTACTTC. Residues: CASSWGQINEQYF. Based on the CDR3 plus reference TRBV28 and TRBJ2-7, the full variable domain is DVKVTQSSRYLVKRTGEKVFLECVQDMDHENMFWYRQDPGLGLRLIYFSYDVKMKEKGDIPEGYSVSREKKERFSLILESASTNQTSMYLCASSWGQINEQYFGPGTRLTVT.

V is TRBV29-1 and J is TRBJ1-5; D is perhaps TRBD1 (6 bases). The germline gives CDR1 SQVTM, CDR2 ANQGSEA. The CDR3 spans 13 residues. V shed 8 bases and J shed 0 bases, with 11 bases lying between them. The CDR3 nucleotides read TGCAGCCCCAACAGGGATAGCAATCAGCCCCAGCATTTT. Translation: CSPNRDSNQPQHF.

This clonotype occurred a few times. Written as DNA, the CDR3 is TGCAGTGCTAGAGATGGGGGAATGAACACTGAAGCTTTCTTT. Its translation: CSARDGGMNTEAFF. The genes are TRBV20-1 and TRBJ1-1; perhaps TRBD1 as D (5 bases). Trimming shortened V by 0 bases and J by 0 bases, and 8 bases separated the two germline ends. This CDR3 comprises 14 residues. The germline V gene encodes CDR1 DFQATT and CDR2 SNEGSKA (reference sequence).

The J gene is TRBJ2-7, the V gene TRBV10-3; D might be TRBD1 (6 bases). Germline CDR1 and CDR2: ENHRY and SYGVKD. The CDR3 has 14 residues. V was clipped by 5 bases and J by 0 bases, with 11 bases between them. The CDR3: CAISNRASSYEQYF. The CDR3 region has the DNA TGTGCCATCAGTAACAGGGCCAGCTCCTACGAGCAGTACTTC.

This clonotype was seen at least ten times. The gene calls are TRBV10-1 and TRBJ1-1; the D gene is possibly TRBD1 (5 bases). The CDR3 covers 16 residues. Trimming cost V 0 bases and J 4 bases, with 15 bases left between them. Germline CDR1 is WNHNN and CDR2 is SYGVQD (reference sequence). This CDR3 is CASSESKVRVVTEAFF. In DNA form, the CDR3 reads TGCGCCAGCAGTGAGTCGAAAGTCAGGGTTGTCACTGAAGCTTTCTTT.

This clonotype was observed many times. J is TRBJ2-1 and V is TRBV28; D is undetermined. This CDR3 is 15 amino acids long. Deletions cut 1 base from V and 0 bases from J, with 7 bases between. The germline CDR1 and CDR2 sequences are MDHEN and SYDVKM. CDR3 in DNA: TGTGCCAGCAGTTTATTAGCAAGCTCCTACAATGAGCAGTTCTTC. The encoded protein is CASSLLASSYNEQFF.

The chain recombines TRBV25-1 with TRBJ2-3, with D perhaps matching TRBD1 (6 bases). The V end lost 3 bases, the J end lost 1 base, and 11 bases lay between the germline ends. CDR3 length equals 15 residues. Germline V lookup: CDR1 MGHDK, CDR2 SYGVNS. The CDR3 DNA reads TGTGCCAGCAGTGACAGGGGTGGGGGCACAGATACGCAGTATTTT. Amino acids: CASSDRGGGTDTQYF.

The chain carries TRBV20-1 and TRBJ2-3; 8 nucleotides line up with TRBD2. Germline values: CDR1 DFQATT, CDR2 SNEGSKA (reference sequence). The junction had 4 bases not matched to a gene; V was cut back by 3 bases and J by 2 bases. The CDR3 covers 14 residues. The CDR3 sequence: CSASGSGNTDTQYF. The CDR3 DNA is TGCAGTGCTAGTGGTAGCGGGAACACAGATACGCAGTATTTT.

There are many counts of this clonotype. The chain uses TRBV29-1 and TRBJ2-7, with D possibly TRBD1 on 6 matching bases. The CDR3 is 12 residues long. The V gene lost 4 bases and the J gene lost 3 bases, with 10 bases spanning the gap. Germline V CDR1 and CDR2: SQVTM, ANQGSEA. In DNA, the CDR3 is TGCAGCGTTGCCTCAGGGGTCTACGAGCAGTACTTC. It codes for CSVASGVYEQYF.

The sample holds many counts of this clonotype. This chain connects TRBV10-3 to TRBJ2-3; TRBD1 might be the D (6 bases). Germline V lookup: CDR1 ENHRY, CDR2 SYGVKD. The germline V and J ends were trimmed by 10 bases and 2 bases, with 13 bases remaining between them. The CDR3 loop spans 13 amino acids. Written as DNA, the CDR3 is TGTGCCAGCCTAGGGGGTCTCACAGATACGCAGTATTTT. It codes for CASLGGLTDTQYF.

J is TRBJ2-7 and V is TRBV5-1, with D possibly matching TRBD2 (6 bases). CDR1 is SGHRS and CDR2 is YFSETQ in the germline V gene. V shed 0 bases and J shed 2 bases, with 12 bases lying between them. This CDR3 spans 15 amino acids. CDR3 coding DNA: TGCGCCAGCAGCTTGGGCGGGACGGGAACCTACGAGCAGTACTTC. Amino acid sequence: CASSLGGTGTYEQYF.

CDR3 in DNA: TGCAGCGTTGGCCCCCAGGGACGCGAGCAGTACTTC. This codes for CSVGPQGREQYF. The chain employs TRBV29-1 and TRBJ2-7; D may match TRBD1 or TRBD2 (5 bases each). Looked up from germline, CDR1 is SQVTM and CDR2 is ANQGSEA. This CDR3 is 12 amino acids long. V was cut by 4 bases and J by 6 bases, with 13 bases left in between.

This clonotype was detected a few times. CDR3 in DNA: TGTGCCAGCAGCTTGAAACCGAGCAACAATGAAAAACTGTTTTTT. Encoded protein: CASSLKPSNNEKLFF. The chain couples TRBV5-5 to TRBJ1-4, with no clear D. V dropped 1 base and J dropped 5 bases, with 12 bases sitting between them. Germline V gene lookup returns CDR1 SGHKS and CDR2 YYEKEE (reference sequence). The CDR3 spans 15 residues.